This is a list of T cell receptor beta chains from one sample in a study of blood T cells in healthy people across ages. MiXCR, run by TCRdb on the 5' RACE reads, gives a single entry per CDR3 protein. The sample has around 1.5 million distinct CDR3 sequences, approximately 42% seen once. The sequenced material came from blood. Source of these receptors: a woman between 18 and 29 years old in good health. The CDR3 runs from the conserved cysteine through the conserved F or W. D genes are given only for firm matches. Part of the rows lack a size; the others show once, few, many or a class for expanded clones.

cdr3_length j_call clone_size d_call v_call cdr3_nt cdr3_aa
16 TRBJ1-2 . . TRBV6-6 TGTGCCAGCAGTTACAGGGGGGTCAGGGACCTGTATGGCTACACCTTC CASSYRGVRDLYGYTF
17 TRBJ1-3 once TRBD1 TRBV5-1 TGCGCCAGCAGCCGTTGGGGGACAGGGGGCTCTGGAAACACCATATATTTT CASSRWGTGGSGNTIYF
14 TRBJ2-1 . TRBD2 TRBV3-1 TGTGCCCGCAAGGTGGCGGGAGGGAAAGATGAGCAGTTCTTC CARKVAGGKDEQFF
16 TRBJ1-6 few TRBD1 TRBV13 TGTGCCAGCAGCCCAGCCGGGACAGGGGGCCTTTCACCCCTCCACTTT CASSPAGTGGLSPLHF
14 TRBJ2-1 . TRBD1 TRBV5-1 TGCGCCAGCAGCGCGGACAGGCACTACAATGAGCAGTTCTTC CASSADRHYNEQFF
16 TRBJ1-6 . TRBD1 TRBV7-9 TGTGCCAGCAGCACATTCGCCGGGACAGGGGACTCCCCCCTCCACTTT CASSTFAGTGDSPLHF
14 TRBJ1-4 few . TRBV20-1 TGCAGTGCTGCGGGGCGCCCAACTAATGAAAAACTGTTTTTT CSAAGRPTNEKLFF
13 TRBJ2-7 once . TRBV6-1 TGTGCCAGCAGAGGAGCAGGGTTGTACGAGCAGTACTTC CASRGAGLYEQYF
15 TRBJ2-5 . . TRBV27 TGTGCCAGCAGTCCTATGGGGCAGGGGATAAGGTCCCAGTACTTC CASSPMGQGIRSQYF
16 TRBJ1-5 once TRBD1 TRBV28 TGTGCCAGCAGAGCTCCGACAGGGGCAACGGGGTTCCCCCAGCATTTT CASRAPTGATGFPQHF
11 TRBJ2-7 few . TRBV27 TGTGCCACCCAACAGGGAACCGAGCAGTACTTC CATQQGTEQYF
18 TRBJ2-3 . TRBD1 TRBV25-1 TGTGCCAGCAGTGAATTTTACGCTACAGGGGCCCTCACAGATACGCAGTATTTT CASSEFYATGALTDTQYF
16 TRBJ2-3 few . TRBV7-9 TGTGCCAGCAGCTCCCCGGGGGAAGATAGCACAGATACGCAGTATTTT CASSSPGEDSTDTQYF
17 TRBJ2-5 . TRBD1 TRBV11-2 TGTGCCAGCAGCTTCTGGGCCCGGACAGGGGTCATCAATGAGCAGTACTTC CASSFWARTGVINEQYF
15 TRBJ2-1 few . TRBV7-6 TGTGCCAGCAGTGTCGCAGGGGCCCCCGGAAATGAGCAGTTCTTC CASSVAGAPGNEQFF
16 TRBJ2-1 . TRBD2 TRBV5-1 TGCGCCAGCAAGCGAGAGGGACTAGCGGGATCTGATGAGCAGTTCTTC CASKREGLAGSDEQFF
14 TRBJ2-5 few . TRBV5-1 TGCGCCAGCAGCTTGGTTGCTCCGCAAGAGACCCAGTACTTC CASSLVAPQETQYF
14 TRBJ2-7 few TRBD2 TRBV7-2 TGTGCCAGCAGCTCGGGGACTACCTTTTACGAGCAGTACTTC CASSSGTTFYEQYF
15 TRBJ2-5 . . TRBV7-9 TGTGCCAGCAGCGCTGGGACCGCCCTGGGAGAGACCCAGTACTTC CASSAGTALGETQYF
17 TRBJ2-5 . . TRBV21-1 TGTGCCAGCAGCAAATGTACCCCCAAAGCGGGGGGAGAGACCCAGTACTTC CASSKCTPKAGGETQYF
10 TRBJ1-1 . . TRBV20-1 TGCAGTGCTAGAGTGGGTGTAGCTTTCTTT CSARVGVAFF
17 TRBJ2-7 . . TRBV6-5 TGTGCCAGCAGTTACGCACCGCAACAGGGTAGCTCCTACGAGCAGTACTTC CASSYAPQQGSSYEQYF
12 TRBJ2-3 few TRBD2 TRBV20-1 TGCAGTGCCAATACGGCGGGGGGCCGTCTGTATTTT CSANTAGGRLYF
15 TRBJ2-7 . TRBD1 TRBV6-6 TGTGCCAGCAGGCGGGACAGGGACTTCCTAGTGGAGCAGTACTTC CASRRDRDFLVEQYF
16 TRBJ2-1 . . TRBV11-2 TGTGCCAGCAGCTCTCCGGCCGGGACCCCGAGGAATGAGCAGTTCTTC CASSSPAGTPRNEQFF
14 TRBJ2-1 . . TRBV14 TGTGCCAGCAGCCAAGGCCTAGCAGGCATGGAGCAGTTCTTC CASSQGLAGMEQFF
12 TRBJ1-2 . . TRBV5-1 TGCGCCAGCAGGGCAACCCTCTATGGCTACACCTTC CASRATLYGYTF
18 TRBJ2-6 few . TRBV27 TGTGCCAGCAGTTTATCTCGGTCTAGTTACTCTGGGGCCAACGTCCTGACTTTC CASSLSRSSYSGANVLTF
14 TRBJ2-1 few . TRBV4-1 TGCGCCAGCAGTGCCACAGGGATGGTCGATGAGCAGTTCTTC CASSATGMVDEQFF
12 TRBJ1-1 . . TRBV15 TGTGCCACCGGAGGGGTGAACACTGAAGCTTTCTTT CATGGVNTEAFF
15 TRBJ1-1 few . TRBV15 TGTGCCACCAGCAGCCTCCGGGGGGTTATCACTGAAGCTTTCTTT CATSSLRGVITEAFF
15 TRBJ2-7 few TRBD1 TRBV12-3/TRBV12-4 TGTGCCAGCAGTTTAGGGGGACAGGGTTTACACGAGCAGTACTTC CASSLGGQGLHEQYF
16 TRBJ2-6 . . TRBV9 TGTGCCAGCGCTGTCGGTGGGGGGACCGGGGCCAACGTCCTGACTTTC CASAVGGGTGANVLTF
11 TRBJ1-2 few . TRBV2 TGTGCCAGCAGTGACGGCGGCCTGGGCACCTTC CASSDGGLGTF
17 TRBJ2-1 . TRBD2 TRBV2 TGTGCCAGCAGTTCTTTACCTTCAGGGACTAGCTACAATGAGCAGTTCTTC CASSSLPSGTSYNEQFF
20 TRBJ2-1 . . TRBV21-1 TGTGCCAGCAGCACCTGGACTAGCGGGAGGTGTCGAGGGGGATACAATGAGCAGTTCTTC CASSTWTSGRCRGGYNEQFF
11 TRBJ2-2 . TRBD1 TRBV12-3/TRBV12-4 TGTGCCAGCAGTTTTGGACAGGGCCTGTTTTTT CASSFGQGLFF
13 TRBJ2-7 . TRBD1 TRBV10-3 TGTGCCATTAGACCGGACAGGGACTACGAGCAGTACTTC CAIRPDRDYEQYF
15 TRBJ1-1 . TRBD1 TRBV7-9 TGTGCCAGCAGTTCTACAGGGGGCAGTTTGCCTGAAGCTTTCTTT CASSSTGGSLPEAFF
10 TRBJ2-1 . . TRBV20-1 TGCAGTGCTAGTGAAGGGGAGCAGTTCTTC CSASEGEQFF
15 TRBJ2-1 . TRBD2 TRBV5-1 TGCGCCAGCAGCTTGCTAGTGGGGGGGGACAATGAGCAGTTCTTC CASSLLVGGDNEQFF
13 TRBJ2-1 many TRBD2 TRBV6-2/TRBV6-3 TGTGCCAGCTTAGCGGGGGGGTACAATGAGCAGTTCTTC CASLAGGYNEQFF
15 TRBJ2-1 many TRBD2 TRBV7-2 TGTGCCAGCAGCTTATTCGGGGGGTCCTACAATGAGCAGTTCTTC CASSLFGGSYNEQFF
14 TRBJ1-2 . . TRBV10-3 TGTGCCATCAGTGAACAGGACCCCACCTATGGCTACACCTTC CAISEQDPTYGYTF
14 TRBJ1-1 . TRBD1 TRBV10-3 TGTGCCACCGGGACAGGGGGCGTGGACACTGAAGCTTTCTTT CATGTGGVDTEAFF
13 TRBJ1-6 . . TRBV29-1 TGCAGCGTAAGGGAGGATGGCGATTCACCCCTCCACTTT CSVREDGDSPLHF
13 TRBJ2-5 few . TRBV7-2 TGTGCCAGCAGCCAGGGCTCGACTCAGACCCAGTACTTC CASSQGSTQTQYF
13 TRBJ1-1 once TRBD1 TRBV10-3 TGTGCCATCAGTGAGGCCGGGACAGGGCATGCTTTCTTT CAISEAGTGHAFF
14 TRBJ2-7 . . TRBV15 TGTGCCACCCGTAGGACTGGTAGCTCCTACGAGCAGTACTTC CATRRTGSSYEQYF